This TCR beta chain was identified during a study of T cell changes during pregnancy in multiple sclerosis. This CDR3 is 12 amino acids long. CDR1 is SNHLY and CDR2 is FYNNEI in the germline V gene. V lost 3 bases to trimming and J lost 2 bases, with 3 bases between them. Using immunoSEQ multiplex PCR, the repertoire was profiled, and TCRdb retains in-frame clones only, with some absent. The profile shows roughly 45,000 clones, 85% to 90% of them singletons. This sample comprised peripheral blood, obtained in the first trimester of pregnancy. V is TRBV2 and J is TRBJ2-3; D gene ambiguous. The TCR sequence derives from a female donor in good health, enrolled as a control in a pregnancy study. In DNA form, the CDR3 reads TGTGCCAGCAGTGATATCACAGATACGCAGTATTTT. Translating gives CASSDITDTQYF.